The 28 T cell receptor beta chains below were found in one sample sequenced in a study of T cells in Graves' hyperthyroidism and ophthalmopathy. Researchers amplified the TCR beta CDR3 regions from RNA transcripts. The HTBI primer set drove a first-round RT-PCR of the TCR CDR3. TCRdb used MiXCR to reprocess the multiplex PCR reads, holding one entry per CDR3 protein. The table lists around 290,000 distinct CDR3 sequences, less than 15% of them singletons. Input material: blood. All receptors derive from a woman aged 30 to 39 with Graves' hyperthyroidism that later progressed to Graves' ophthalmopathy.

The chain carries TRBV27 and TRBJ2-5, with D tentatively TRBD1 (5 bases). V lost 5 bases to trimming and J lost 7 bases, with 17 bases between them. This CDR3 is built from 14 residues. Per the germline V gene, CDR1 is MNHEY and CDR2 is SMNVEV (reference sequence). The DNA for the CDR3 is TGTGCCAGCAGTCCGCAGGGTTCGGTGGCGACCCAGTACTTC. This sequence encodes CASSPQGSVATQYF.

This clonotype was seen repeatedly, ten times or more. The J gene is TRBJ1-5, the V gene TRBV28; D ambiguous. This CDR3 region has 14 residues. Trimming left V 2 bases short and J 6 bases short, with 11 bases between. The germline V gene has CDR1 MDHEN and CDR2 SYDVKM. The CDR3 sequence is CASSLVDWGQPQHF. The CDR3 region has the DNA TGTGCCAGCAGTTTAGTGGACTGGGGTCAGCCCCAGCATTTT.

This clonotype was counted ten times or more. This chain connects TRBV6-2 or TRBV6-3 to TRBJ2-7; a weak D match, TRBD2 (7 bases). The CDR3 has 15 amino acids. Trimming removed 7 bases from V and 0 bases from J, with 16 bases in between. CDR1 MNHEY and CDR2 SVGEGT come from the germline V gene. The CDR3 reads CASKGGRLFSYEQYF. The CDR3 nucleotides are TGTGCCAGCAAGGGGGGGCGACTATTCTCCTACGAGCAGTACTTC.

The genes are TRBV9 and TRBJ2-7; 7 bases match TRBD1. Trimming took 4 bases from V and 4 from J; bases not matched to a gene: 14. In germline, CDR1 is SGDLS, CDR2 YYNGEE. This CDR3 comprises 16 residues. This chain's CDR3 is CASSPGGGDGTYEQYF. The CDR3 DNA reads as TGTGCCAGCAGCCCAGGGGGTGGGGACGGGACGTACGAGCAGTACTTC.

This clonotype has ten or more counts. The rearrangement uses TRBV5-1 and TRBJ2-3; D gene uncertain. From germline, CDR1 is SGHRS and CDR2 YFSETQ. This CDR3 contains 15 residues. Trimming took 3 bases from V and 0 from J, leaving 11 bases between them. CDR3 sequence: CASSSPSSSTDTQYF. In DNA, the CDR3 is TGCGCCAGCAGCTCCCCCAGTAGCAGCACAGATACGCAGTATTTT. The full variable domain, with the rest looked up from reference TRBV5-1 and TRBJ2-3, is KAGVTQTPRYLIKTRGQQVTLSCSPISGHRSVSWYQQTPGQGLQFLFEYFSETQRNKGNFPGRFSGRQFSNSRSEMNVSTLELGDSALYLCASSSPSSSTDTQYFGPGTRLTVL.

This clonotype was picked up many times. The chain employs TRBV28 and TRBJ1-5, with D unclear. This CDR3 is 14 amino acids long. Trimming cost V 7 bases and J 0 bases, with 10 bases left between them. Germline values: CDR1 MDHEN, CDR2 SYDVKM. CDR3 residues: CASTLGLSNQPQHF. Here the CDR3 DNA reads TGTGCCAGCACCCTGGGCCTTAGCAATCAGCCCCAGCATTTT.

This clonotype occurred many times. The chain links TRBV28 to TRBJ2-3; D possibly uses TRBD1 or TRBD2 (5 bases each). Germline CDR1 reads MDHEN; CDR2 reads SYDVKM. The CDR3 has 14 amino acids. Trimming took 8 bases from V and 2 from J, leaving 14 bases between them. The CDR3 DNA sequence: TGTGCCAGCTCGGGGCCCAAGCTCACAGATACGCAGTATTTT. The encoded protein is CASSGPKLTDTQYF.

The chain uses TRBV19 and TRBJ2-1; the D call may be TRBD1 or TRBD2 (7 bases each). The DNA end lines up better with TRBJ2-7; the J call may be wrong. Germline V gene data show CDR1 as LNHDA and CDR2 as SQIVND (reference sequence). The CDR3 length is 15 residues. CDR3 amino acids: CASRTAGTEINEQYF. CDR3 bases: TGTGCCAGTAGGACAGCGGGGACAGAAATTAATGAGCAGTACTTC.

This clonotype came up many times. J is TRBJ2-1 and V is TRBV28; TRBD1 agrees at 8 bases. From germline, CDR1 is MDHEN and CDR2 SYDVKM. V dropped 3 bases and J dropped 4; count of bases not matched to a gene: 5. The CDR3 totals 15 residues. CDR3 protein: CASSFRDRFYNEQFF. For the CDR3, the DNA is TGTGCCAGCAGTTTTAGGGACAGGTTTTACAATGAGCAGTTCTTC.

This clonotype was seen a few times. The V call is TRBV20-1, the J call TRBJ2-4; D is unclear. Germline CDR1 DFQATT, CDR2 SNEGSKA (reference sequence). Trimming cost V 2 bases and J 8 bases, with 7 bases left between them. There are 11 residues in the CDR3. CDR3 coding DNA: TGCAGTGCTAGATATAAGGACATTCAGTACTTC. Translated, it gives CSARYKDIQYF.

The table lists this clonotype with a few counts. This may come from a read error, since a much larger clone is one base off. J is TRBJ1-5 and V is TRBV6-1; D gene unclear. CDR1 and CDR2 (germline): MNHNS, SASEGT. This CDR3 region has 13 residues. The V and J ends lost 8 bases and 5 bases respectively, with 13 bases between them. The CDR3 DNA follows: TGTGCCAGCGGCCCGAGTGGGGATCAGCCCCAGCATTTT. It yields the protein CASGPSGDQPQHF.

At least ten counts were recorded for this clonotype. The rearrangement links TRBV27 to TRBJ1-1; D unclear. This CDR3 region has 14 residues. Trimming took off 6 bases at V and 1 base at J, with 12 bases between the two ends. Germline V gene data show CDR1 as MNHEY and CDR2 as SMNVEV (reference sequence). The CDR3 DNA sequence: TGTGCCAGCAGCCTGGTGACGGGGAACACTGAAGCTTTCTTT. Its translation: CASSLVTGNTEAFF.

At least ten counts were recorded for this clonotype. The chain is built from TRBV4-2 and TRBJ2-7, with 12 nucleotides matching TRBD2. There are 16 residues in the CDR3. With 0 bases clipped from V and 3 bases from J, the junction kept 3 bases outside the gene matches. Germline assignment: CDR1 LGHNA and CDR2 YNFKEQ. CDR3 nucleotide sequence: TGTGCCAGCAGCCAAGATGAGACTAGCGGGAGCTACGAGCAGTACTTC. This codes for CASSQDETSGSYEQYF.

This clonotype was observed at least ten times. Here the CDR3 DNA reads TGTGCCAGCAGCCTACAGGGGGCAAATTCACCCCTCCACTTT. Encoded protein: CASSLQGANSPLHF. The rearrangement links TRBV7-3 to TRBJ1-6; 9 bases align to TRBD1. This CDR3 has 14 amino acids. Trimming removed 5 bases from V and 7 bases from J; junction bases left unmatched: 3. The V gene's germline CDR1 is SGHTA and CDR2 FQGTGA.

In its sample, this clonotype was seen many times. This chain uses TRBV20-1 with TRBJ2-3; the match to TRBD2 covers 8 bases. V shed 5 bases and J 6 bases; nucleotides not matched to a gene: 16. Per germline, CDR1 DFQATT and CDR2 SNEGSKA (reference sequence). The CDR3 has 16 residues. CDR3 protein: CSAEFISGVFEDTQYF. As DNA, the CDR3 is TGCAGTGCTGAATTTATTAGCGGGGTCTTTGAGGATACGCAGTATTTT.

This clonotype was seen a handful of times. This chain uses TRBV18 with TRBJ1-3, with 7 bases identical to TRBD1. Trimming took 1 base from V and 4 from J; bases not matched to a gene: 4. This CDR3 is built from 15 residues. CDR1 KGHSH and CDR2 LQKENI come from the germline V gene. CDR3 DNA sequence: TGTGCCAGCTCACCACGACAGGGCTCAGGAAACACCATATATTTT. This codes for CASSPRQGSGNTIYF.

This clonotype was seen ten or more times. The chain carries TRBV7-2 and TRBJ2-6; D may be TRBD2 (6 bases). V was trimmed by 6 bases and J by 0 bases, leaving 6 bases between them. This CDR3 is 14 amino acids long. CDR1 SGHTA and CDR2 FQGNSA come from the germline V gene. The CDR3 loop reads CASRGGSGANVLTF. The CDR3 nucleotides are TGTGCCAGCAGGGGAGGCTCTGGGGCCAACGTCCTGACTTTC.

This clonotype has a count of ten or more. The V gene is TRBV7-2, the J gene TRBJ2-3, with 13 bases that match TRBD2. The V gene end was trimmed by 3 bases and the J gene end by 5 bases; junction bases not matched to a gene: 8. The CDR3 is 17 amino acids. Germline-derived CDR1 and CDR2 are SGHTA and FQGNSA. CDR3 in DNA: TGTGCCAGCAGCTTCTCCGGGACTAGCGGGACCTTAGATACGCAGTATTTT. It translates to CASSFSGTSGTLDTQYF. Together with reference TRBV7-2 and TRBJ2-3, the CDR3 gives the full variable domain: GAGVSQSPSNKVTEKGKDVELRCDPISGHTALYWYRQSLGQGLEFLIYFQGNSAPDKSGLPSDRFSAERTGGSVSTLTIQRTQQEDSAVYLCASSFSGTSGTLDTQYFGPGTRLTVL.

This clonotype was observed many times. The V and J genes are TRBV28 and TRBJ2-7, with TRBD2 matching over 15 bases. The germline gives CDR1 MDHEN, CDR2 SYDVKM. The CDR3 has 17 amino acids. Losses at the gene ends were 3 bases for V and 4 bases for J; bases not matched to a gene: 7. CDR3 bases: TGTGCCAGCAGTTTGGGGGGACTAGCGGGAGGAGGTTACGAGCAGTACTTC. Amino acids: CASSLGGLAGGGYEQYF.

This clonotype was seen only a few times. V gene TRBV3-1 combines with J gene TRBJ2-2; no definite D call. There are 12 residues in the CDR3. Trimming left V 2 bases short and J 6 bases short, with 4 bases between. The germline V gene encodes CDR1 LGHDT and CDR2 YNNKEL (reference sequence). The CDR3 reads CASSQLSGELFF. CDR3 in DNA: TGTGCCAGCAGCCAATTATCCGGGGAGCTGTTTTTT.

This chain links TRBV15 with TRBJ1-5; a possible D gene is TRBD1 (5 bases). CDR1 and CDR2 from the germline V gene are LNHNV and YYDKDF (reference sequence). With 8 bases removed from V and 6 bases from J, the gap between germline ends came to 14 bases. The CDR3 consists of 13 residues. CDR3 amino acids: CATGRGGVQPQHF. The CDR3, as DNA: TGTGCCACCGGGCGGGGAGGGGTTCAGCCCCAGCATTTT.

The V and J genes are TRBV20-1 and TRBJ2-5; TRBD2 aligns across 13 bases. The germline gives CDR1 DFQATT, CDR2 SNEGSKA (reference sequence). The CDR3 contains 16 residues. The J segment lost 1 base and the V segment lost 3 bases, leaving 5 bases of the junction unmatched. CDR3 protein: CSASGTSGASQETQYF. DNA of the CDR3: TGCAGTGCTAGCGGGACTAGCGGGGCGTCCCAAGAGACCCAGTACTTC.

V usage is TRBV14 and J usage is TRBJ2-3; TRBD1 matches 7 bases. Germline V gives CDR1 SGHDN, CDR2 FVKESK. The CDR3 is 17 residues long. The ends lost 0 bases at V and 2 bases at J; junction bases unmatched: 8. CDR3 sequence: CASSQDLTGPITDTQYF. DNA for the CDR3: TGTGCCAGCAGCCAAGATTTGACAGGGCCGATCACAGATACGCAGTATTTT.

This clonotype has at least ten counts. The gene calls are TRBV7-8 and TRBJ2-5; the D is unclear. V shed 3 bases and J shed 7 bases, with 15 bases lying between them. Germline CDR1 reads SGHVS; CDR2 reads FQNEAQ. CDR3 length: 14 residues. The CDR3 protein is CASSLDLLRGTQYF. CDR3 bases: TGTGCCAGCAGCTTGGACCTCCTGAGAGGGACCCAGTACTTC.

This clonotype showed up just a few times. The J gene is TRBJ2-2, the V gene TRBV7-9, with 8 bases fitting TRBD2. The V segment lost 4 bases and the J segment 0 bases; nucleotides outside the gene matches: 10. The V gene's germline CDR1 is SEHNR and CDR2 FQNEAQ (reference sequence). This CDR3 has 18 residues. CDR3 residues: CASSSLAGQTPNTGELFF. As DNA, the CDR3 is TGTGCCAGCAGCTCCTTAGCGGGGCAAACACCGAACACCGGGGAGCTGTTTTTT.

This clonotype was recorded at least ten times. The rearrangement uses TRBV20-1 and TRBJ2-5; 9 positions match TRBD1. Trimming at V came to 5 bases and at J to 7 bases, leaving 17 bases not matched to a gene. CDR1 DFQATT and CDR2 SNEGSKA come from the germline V gene (reference sequence). The CDR3 loop spans 16 amino acids. As DNA, the CDR3 is TGCAGTGCTTCAACCGGGACAGGGATCGGGGTGGGGACCCAGTACTTC. This gives the protein CSASTGTGIGVGTQYF.

This rearrangement joins TRBV18 to TRBJ2-7; 8 nucleotides line up with TRBD1. The CDR3 is 14 residues long. V shed 3 bases, J shed 3 bases, and the junction held 4 bases outside the gene matches. Per germline, CDR1 KGHSH and CDR2 LQKENI. DNA for the CDR3: TGTGCCAGCTCACCCGGGACAGGAAACTACGAGCAGTACTTC. Amino acids: CASSPGTGNYEQYF.

There are many counts of this clonotype. V and J are TRBV11-2 and TRBJ2-7, with 8 positions matching TRBD1. Germline V gene data show CDR1 as SGHAT and CDR2 as FQNNGV. J gave up 0 bases and V 3 bases, and 4 bases lay outside the gene matches. The CDR3 totals 15 residues. CDR3 nucleotides: TGTGCCAGCAGCTTCTACAGGGGGGACTCCTACGAGCAGTACTTC. Protein sequence: CASSFYRGDSYEQYF.